This entry lists 22 T cell receptor beta chains sequenced from one sample in a study of cytomegalovirus exposure and HLA in healthy donors. The protocol was immunoSEQ multiplex PCR, while the TCRdb copy is restricted to in-frame clones and leaves out a portion. The repertoire holds 110,000 or so clones, with approximately 85% as singletons. The specimen sequenced was PBMCs. The receptors shown here come from a woman aged 18-29 years in good health and CMV-seronegative.

This chain joins TRBV25-1 and TRBJ2-6; a possible D gene is TRBD1 (5 bases). Between the trimmed V and J ends, which lost 4 bases and 0 bases, there was a span of 13 bases. This CDR3 region has 17 residues. Germline lookup yields CDR1 MGHDK and CDR2 SYGVNS. CDR3 in amino acids: CASSATKTGSGANVLTF. CDR3 nucleotide sequence: TGTGCCAGCAGTGCGACAAAAACAGGCTCTGGGGCCAACGTCCTGACTTTC.

V is TRBV5-6 and J is TRBJ1-6; 8 nucleotides align to TRBD1. The junction had 11 bases not matched to a gene; V was cut back by 3 bases and J by 9 bases. Looked up from germline, CDR1 is SGHDT and CDR2 is YYEEEE. CDR3 length equals 16 residues. In DNA form, the CDR3 reads TGTGCCAGCAGCTGGCGGACAGGGTCAAGGAGTTCACCCCTCCACTTT. This translates into CASSWRTGSRSSPLHF.

The V gene is TRBV7-3, the J gene TRBJ2-1; D may be TRBD2 (6 bases). CDR3 length: 15 amino acids. Germline assignment: CDR1 SGHTA and CDR2 FQGTGA. Trimming removed 6 bases from V and 5 bases from J, with 17 bases in between. CDR3 in amino acids: CASRSGTGSNNEQFF. In nucleotides, the CDR3 is TGTGCCAGCAGATCCGGGACTGGAAGCAACAATGAGCAGTTCTTC.

This chain joins TRBV9 and TRBJ2-7, with 7 bases that match TRBD2. J gave up 4 bases and V 2 bases, and 6 bases lay outside the gene matches. The germline gives CDR1 SGDLS, CDR2 YYNGEE. The CDR3 loop spans 14 amino acids. Here the CDR3 reads CASSVGGDAYEQYF. In DNA, the CDR3 is TGTGCCAGCAGCGTTGGGGGGGACGCTTACGAGCAGTACTTC.

The genes are TRBV7-8 and TRBJ2-5, with D perhaps TRBD1 (7 bases). Deletions cut 2 bases from V and 3 bases from J, with 16 bases between. This CDR3 has 16 amino acids. Per germline, CDR1 SGHVS and CDR2 FQNEAQ. CDR3: CASSLLSRGAEETQYF. CDR3 in DNA: TGTGCCAGCAGCTTATTGAGCAGGGGGGCCGAAGAGACCCAGTACTTC.

The chain uses TRBV6-1 and TRBJ1-5, with no clear D. CDR1 and CDR2 from the germline V gene are MNHNS and SASEGT. CDR3 length: 15 amino acids. The V end lost 4 bases, the J end lost 6 bases, and 16 bases lay between the germline ends. The CDR3: CASSGGKSGSQPQHF. CDR3 bases: TGTGCCAGCAGTGGAGGAAAGAGCGGATCTCAGCCCCAGCATTTT.

The chain carries TRBV2 and TRBJ1-1; 8 bases fit TRBD1. Trimming took 6 bases from V and 1 from J; bases not matched to a gene: 4. Per germline, CDR1 SNHLY and CDR2 FYNNEI. The CDR3 has 14 residues. CDR3 residues: CASRGDRGNTEAFF. CDR3 coding DNA: TGTGCCAGCAGAGGCGACAGGGGGAACACTGAAGCTTTCTTT.

V and J are TRBV19 and TRBJ2-7; TRBD2 might be the D (6 bases). This CDR3 comprises 14 residues. V lost 5 bases and J lost 7, with 18 bases in between. The germline V gene encodes CDR1 LNHDA and CDR2 SQIVND (reference sequence). CDR3 sequence (DNA): TGTGCCAGTAGTCCCACCGGACTACCCCGGGAGCAGTACTTC. This sequence encodes CASSPTGLPREQYF. The full variable domain, its missing parts supplied by reference TRBV19 and TRBJ2-7, is DGGITQSPKYLFRKEGQNVTLSCEQNLNHDAMYWYRQDPGQGLRLIYYSQIVNDFQKGDIAEGYSVSREKKESFPLTVTSAQKNPTAFYLCASSPTGLPREQYFGPGTRLTVT.

The V and J genes are TRBV10-3 and TRBJ2-1; 13 bases align to TRBD2. The CDR3 consists of 17 residues. Germline CDR1 and CDR2: ENHRY and SYGVKD. The junction had 12 bases not matched to a gene; V was cut back by 7 bases and J by 6 bases. The DNA for the CDR3 is TGTGCCATCACCGCGCGGACTAGCGGGGGTTCGCCCAATGAGCAGTTCTTC. Protein sequence: CAITARTSGGSPNEQFF.

This chain links TRBV2 with TRBJ1-1; D ambiguous. CDR1 and CDR2 (germline): SNHLY, FYNNEI. The CDR3 length is 18 residues. Trimming cost V 5 bases and J 1 base, with 23 bases left between them. This chain's CDR3 is CASSPSAYLQEGNTEAFF. DNA for the CDR3: TGTGCCAGCAGTCCTAGCGCTTACCTCCAGGAGGGGAACACTGAAGCTTTCTTT.

This chain uses TRBV7-8 with TRBJ1-1; D perhaps matches TRBD1 (5 bases). CDR3 size: 15 residues. Trimming stripped 6 bases from V and 1 base from J, with 15 bases between. Germline loops: CDR1 SGHVS, CDR2 FQNEAQ. CDR3 region: CASSLGGRGNTEAFF. In DNA form, the CDR3 reads TGTGCCAGCAGTCTGGGGGGGAGGGGGAACACTGAAGCTTTCTTT.

This sequence joins TRBV12-1 and TRBJ1-2. TRBV12-1 is a pseudogene locus. CDR3 size: 14 residues. The CDR3 reads CASSIADGIYGYTF. The CDR3 DNA follows: TGTGCCAGCAGCATAGCGGACGGGATCTATGGCTACACCTTC.

CDR3 coding DNA: TGTGCCTGGAGTGTAAAGGGGGCCTACGAGCAGTACTTC. Translating it yields CAWSVKGAYEQYF. The chain has TRBV30 and TRBJ2-7; a possible D gene is TRBD1 (6 bases). This CDR3 contains 13 residues. Germline CDR1 is GTSNPN and CDR2 is SVGIG (reference sequence). V lost 0 bases and J 2 bases, leaving 8 bases between the germline ends.

This chain joins TRBV13 and TRBJ1-1; D is unclear. Trimming took 0 bases from V and 10 from J, leaving 12 bases between them. The CDR3 totals 13 residues. The germline gives CDR1 PRHDT, CDR2 FYEKMQ (reference sequence). Here the CDR3 DNA reads TGTGCCAGCAGCTTAGGGGAGGGAGTAGTAGCTTTCTTT. This codes for CASSLGEGVVAFF.

V usage is TRBV2 and J usage is TRBJ2-5; 12 bases agree with TRBD2. Germline values: CDR1 SNHLY, CDR2 FYNNEI. The ends lost 4 bases at V and 4 bases at J; junction bases unmatched: 7. The CDR3 runs to 16 residues. In nucleotides, the CDR3 is TGTGCCAGCAGTGGGCCCCCTAGCGGGGGGGCAGAGACCCAGTACTTC. This sequence encodes CASSGPPSGGAETQYF.

V usage is TRBV2 and J usage is TRBJ2-4, with 14 nucleotides matching TRBD2. The CDR3 spans 15 residues. V trimming: 7 bases; J trimming: 9 bases; junction bases outside the gene matches: 8. The germline V gene encodes CDR1 SNHLY and CDR2 FYNNEI. In DNA form, the CDR3 reads TGTGCCAGCAAGGGGACTAGCGGGGGACTTACCATTCAGTACTTC. This encodes CASKGTSGGLTIQYF.

The rearrangement links TRBV13 to TRBJ2-3, with a possible D match to TRBD1 (6 bases). Germline values: CDR1 PRHDT, CDR2 FYEKMQ (reference sequence). The CDR3 is 12 amino acids. The V gene lost 4 bases and the J gene lost 6 bases, with 8 bases spanning the gap. The CDR3 bases are TGTGCCAGCAGCTCCCAGGGGGATACGCAGTATTTT. This encodes CASSSQGDTQYF.

The rearrangement links TRBV30 to TRBJ2-5; D is unresolved. This CDR3 spans 12 amino acids. V lost 1 base and J lost 5, with 8 bases in between. CDR1 is GTSNPN and CDR2 is SVGIG in the germline V gene (reference sequence). In DNA form, the CDR3 reads TGTGCCTGGAGTGGTACCGGGGAGACCCAGTACTTC. Its translation: CAWSGTGETQYF.

The V gene is TRBV25-1, the J gene TRBJ1-1; D is unclear. The CDR3 is 15 residues long. V was shortened by 3 bases and J by 4 bases, with 15 bases between the two germline ends. Germline CDR1 reads MGHDK; CDR2 reads SYGVNS. CDR3 in DNA: TGTGCCAGCAGTGATCGGTCCTTTAGTGGCACTGAAGCTTTCTTT. Its translation is CASSDRSFSGTEAFF.

The count of this clone is one. The V and J genes are TRBV6-6 and TRBJ1-2, with 12 bases lining up with TRBD1. Germline lookup yields CDR1 MNHNY and CDR2 SVGAGI (reference sequence). The CDR3 has 14 amino acids. Unmatched junction bases numbered 6, after V lost 11 bases and J lost 2 bases. The CDR3, as DNA: TGTGCCGGAACCGGGACAGGGGGCAACTATGGCTACACCTTC. This encodes CAGTGTGGNYGYTF.

A few counts support this clone. Other nucleotide sequences in the sample specify the same CDR3. V usage is TRBV19 and J usage is TRBJ1-2; 10 bases agree with TRBD1. Looked up from germline, CDR1 is LNHDA and CDR2 is SQIVND (reference sequence). Trimming took 5 bases from V and 2 from J; bases not matched to a gene: 2. This CDR3 comprises 14 residues. The CDR3 sequence: CASSPGQGNYGYTF. The CDR3 DNA follows: TGTGCCAGTAGTCCGGGACAGGGGAACTATGGCTACACCTTC.

The CDR3 protein is CSVALWQAINTEAFF. CDR3 nucleotides: TGCAGCGTTGCTCTATGGCAGGCAATAAACACTGAAGCTTTCTTT. The chain recombines TRBV29-1 with TRBJ1-1; D gene uncertain. The CDR3 consists of 15 residues. Germline CDR1 is SQVTM and CDR2 is ANQGSEA. V lost 4 bases, J lost 2 bases, and 17 bases lay in between.